This entry is about one T cell receptor beta chain. Generated by immunoSEQ multiplex PCR, the TCRdb table keeps only in-frame clones and is missing some. The profile shows around 25,000 clones, roughly 90% of them singletons. This entry belongs to a study of T cell repertoires and Cas9 in healthy adults. Study overall: SpCas9-reactive CD4 and CD8 T cells were characterized for potency, cytotoxicity and lineage.

The CDR3 is 15 amino acids. V shed 3 bases, J shed 9 bases, and the junction held 7 bases outside the gene matches. Germline-derived CDR1 and CDR2 are MDHEN and SYDVKM. The sequenced sample consisted of CD4+ effector T cells (CD127+, CD25-, CD137-, CD154-) from PBMCs; culture status not recorded. The sequence was collected from a human donor in good health. The V and J genes are TRBV28 and TRBJ1-6, with 8 positions matching TRBD1. DNA for the CDR3: TGTGCCAGCAGTTTGGACAGGGCCGTCAGTTCACCCCTCCACTTT. Protein sequence: CASSLDRAVSSPLHF. The entire variable domain, with the rest obtained from reference TRBV28 and TRBJ1-6, is as follows: DVKVTQSSRYLVKRTGEKVFLECVQDMDHENMFWYRQDPGLGLRLIYFSYDVKMKEKGDIPEGYSVSREKKERFSLILESASTNQTSMYLCASSLDRAVSSPLHFGNGTRLTVT.